In this sample, the clone carrying this T cell receptor beta chain turned up once. The data originate from a study of blood T cell repertoires in COVID-19. About the research overall: COVID-19 samples from acute and convalescent phases originated in the United States, Italy and Spain.

Clones were sequenced by immunoSEQ multiplex PCR, and TCRdb holds only the in-frame ones, with some missing. The sample shows around 250,000 clones, over 75% of them seen only once. This CDR3 has 15 amino acids. V lost 2 bases, J lost 2 bases, and 4 bases stayed unmatched. Germline values: CDR1 LNHDA, CDR2 SQIVND (reference sequence). Participants, roughly 18 to 100 years old, spanned around 25 US areas. Categorization into cohorts depended on clinical history that participants reported. The chain is built from TRBV19 and TRBJ2-3, with 7 nucleotides matching TRBD2. Source material: PBMCs or T cells enriched from blood (not recorded which). This clonotype was sampled from a young man who had recovered from COVID-19. CDR3 nucleotides: TGTGCCAGTAGTATAACTAGCGAAGACACAGATACGCAGTATTTT. The encoded protein is CASSITSEDTDTQYF.